In this sample, the clone carrying this TCR beta chain turned up many times. Its target is unknown. TCRdb reprocessed the 5' RACE reads via MiXCR and lists one record per CDR3 protein. This sample has about 480,000 distinct CDR3 sequences, with roughly 17% found just once. These data are taken from a study of CD8 T cells in ankylosing spondylitis. The ends were cut back, 4 bases at V and 6 bases at J, with 7 bases in the middle. This CDR3 is built from 12 residues. Study results and caveats: Earlier work had already found some motif variants in reactive arthritis synovial fluid and blood. Ankylosing spondylitis blood appeared to carry a characteristic TCR beta motif of several highly homologous variants.

The sample taken for sequencing was blood, either unsorted or a sorted T cell fraction (not recorded which). This TCR was sampled from a male donor with ankylosing spondylitis. The chain links TRBV12-3 or TRBV12-4 to TRBJ2-1; D remains ambiguous. The CDR3 region has the DNA TGTGCCAGCAGTTCGCCCCCCAATGAGCAGTTCTTC. Its translation: CASSSPPNEQFF.